Sequencing of this TCR beta chain was carried out in a study of shared clonotypes between healthy human individuals. As concerns this clone: Its antigen is not identified.

Deep was the level at which the assay was run. Per the authors' pipeline: Without quality scores, immunoSEQ junctional reads could not be filtered like full-length reads. Measured with immunoSEQ multiplex PCR; TCRdb has only the in-frame clones, and not every one. That table is the source of V, J and clone size, and D and trimming were worked out from the DNA. The sample lists some 2.1 million clones, about 95% occurring once. The study's findings and limits: Non-shared clonotypes had lower generation probabilities than those shared by all four donors.

CD45RO-negative, CCR7-selected cells formed the naive CD8 fraction, which excluded terminally differentiated effector memory CD45RA+ cells. Every contributor of samples was a Caucasian grown-up residing in Nashville, Tennessee. The germline gives CDR1 SGHNT, CDR2 YENEEA. Trimming cost V 0 bases and J 3 bases, with 5 bases left between them. This CDR3 is 14 amino acids long. The sequenced sample was naive CD8+ T cells sorted from blood. J is TRBJ2-2 and V is TRBV11-3; D tentatively reads TRBD1 or TRBD2 (5 bases each). The sequence came from a man between 18 and 35 years old in good health. This chain's CDR3 is CASSLEGDTGELFF. In DNA, the CDR3 is TGTGCCAGCAGCTTAGAGGGGGACACCGGGGAGCTGTTTTTT.